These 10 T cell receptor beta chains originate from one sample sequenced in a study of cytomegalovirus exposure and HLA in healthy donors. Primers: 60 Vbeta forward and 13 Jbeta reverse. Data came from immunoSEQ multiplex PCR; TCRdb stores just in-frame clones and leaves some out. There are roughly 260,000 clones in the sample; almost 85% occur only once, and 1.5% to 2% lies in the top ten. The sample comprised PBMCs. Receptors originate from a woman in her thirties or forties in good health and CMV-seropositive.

The DNA of the CDR3 is TGCGCCAGCAGCATTACTAGCGGGAGGGACCTCTACGAGCAGTACTTC. Encoded protein: CASSITSGRDLYEQYF. This rearrangement joins TRBV5-1 to TRBJ2-7; 13 bases map to TRBD2. The CDR3 is made up of 16 amino acids. J lost 3 bases, V lost 4 bases, and 7 bases had no gene match. The germline V gene has CDR1 SGHRS and CDR2 YFSETQ.

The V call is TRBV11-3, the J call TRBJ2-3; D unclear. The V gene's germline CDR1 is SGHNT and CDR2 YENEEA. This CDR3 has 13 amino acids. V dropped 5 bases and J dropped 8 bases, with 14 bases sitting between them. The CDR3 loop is CASSPEESGTQYF. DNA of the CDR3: TGTGCCAGCAGCCCCGAGGAATCGGGTACGCAGTATTTT.

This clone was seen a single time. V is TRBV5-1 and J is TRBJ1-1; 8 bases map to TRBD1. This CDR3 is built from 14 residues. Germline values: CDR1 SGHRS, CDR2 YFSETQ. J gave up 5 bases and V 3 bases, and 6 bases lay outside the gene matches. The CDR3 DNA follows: TGCGCCAGCAGCTGGCGGACAGGGCAGACTGAAGCTTTCTTT. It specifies CASSWRTGQTEAFF.

DNA of the CDR3: TGTGCCAGCAGCTTAGGCCCCGATCCCAACTGTTTCTTT. Translation gives CASSLGPDPNCFF. V usage is TRBV7-8 and J usage is TRBJ1-1; no reliable D call. V dropped 1 base and J dropped 13 bases, with 16 bases sitting between them. The CDR3 is 13 residues long. Germline CDR1 is SGHVS and CDR2 is FQNEAQ. The entire variable domain, with the rest obtained from reference TRBV7-8 and TRBJ1-1, is as follows: GAGVSQSPRYKVAKRGQDVALRCDPISGHVSLFWYQQALGQGPEFLTYFQNEAQLDKSGLPSDRFFAERPEGSVSTLKIQRTQQEDSAVYLCASSLGPDPNCFFGQGTRLTVV.

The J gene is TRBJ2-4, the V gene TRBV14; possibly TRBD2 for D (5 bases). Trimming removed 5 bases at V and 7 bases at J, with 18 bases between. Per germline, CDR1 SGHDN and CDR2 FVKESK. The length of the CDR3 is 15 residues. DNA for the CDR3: TGTGCCAGCAGCGCACGGACTGGCGTCATGAACATTCAGTACTTC. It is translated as CASSARTGVMNIQYF.

The CDR3 protein is CASQTGGYGYTF. The DNA for the CDR3 is TGTGCCAGCCAGACAGGGGGTTATGGCTACACCTTC. The V gene is TRBV25-1, the J gene TRBJ1-2; 9 positions match TRBD1. Trimming removed 8 bases from V and 5 bases from J; junction bases left unmatched: 3. CDR3 length: 12 residues. Germline V gene data show CDR1 as MGHDK and CDR2 as SYGVNS.

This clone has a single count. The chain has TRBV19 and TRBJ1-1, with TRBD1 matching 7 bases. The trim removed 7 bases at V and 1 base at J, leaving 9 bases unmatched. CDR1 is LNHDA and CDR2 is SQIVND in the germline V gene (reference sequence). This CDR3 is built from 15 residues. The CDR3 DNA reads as TGTGCCAGTACCAACAGGGGCTCTAAGAACACTGAAGCTTTCTTT. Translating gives CASTNRGSKNTEAFF.

The CDR3 nucleotides read TGCCGAAGACAGGGGAACACTGAAGCTTTCTTT. Its translation is CRRQGNTEAFF. The V call is TRBV20-1, the J call TRBJ1-1, with 7 bases aligning to TRBD1. Germline loops: CDR1 DFQATT, CDR2 SNEGSKA (reference sequence). This CDR3 has 11 residues.

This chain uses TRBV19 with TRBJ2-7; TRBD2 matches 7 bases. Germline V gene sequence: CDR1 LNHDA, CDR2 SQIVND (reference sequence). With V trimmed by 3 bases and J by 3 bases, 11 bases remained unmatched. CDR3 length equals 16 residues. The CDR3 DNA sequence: TGTGCCAGTAGTATCGGGGGGAGCTCATCTTTCTACGAGCAGTACTTC. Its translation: CASSIGGSSSFYEQYF.

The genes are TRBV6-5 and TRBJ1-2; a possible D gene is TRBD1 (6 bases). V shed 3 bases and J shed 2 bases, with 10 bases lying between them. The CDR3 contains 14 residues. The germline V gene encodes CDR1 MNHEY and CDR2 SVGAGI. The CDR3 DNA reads TGTGCCAGCAGTTATCGGGACATCAACTATGGCTACACCTTC. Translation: CASSYRDINYGYTF.